This T cell receptor beta chain originates from a study of regulatory T cells in long-lasting Graves disease (dated by TCRdb to about 2021). The study in broad terms: Patients with newly diagnosed Graves' disease had been on antithyroid drugs for under 3 months. Patients with persistent Graves' disease were compared with patients with newly diagnosed Graves' disease using TCR sequencing and RNA sequencing of peripheral blood. The study took place in China and was registered as a clinical trial. A total of about 33 samples underwent TCR sequencing: about 13 from persistent and approximately 20 from newly diagnosed Graves' disease patients.

Libraries were built with multiplex PCR. The listed sequencing device is Illumina HiSeq 4000. TCR beta libraries were built with iRepertoire HTBI primers and Arm-PCR amplification of CDR3 regions. Before sequencing, the PCR products underwent gel purification. The authors processed their data as follows. Gene usage analysis of CDR3 amino acid clonotypes relied on the roughly 60 TRBV and 14 TRBJ segments identified across samples. Filtered high-quality paired reads were merged into contigs using COPE and FqMerger. BLAST was used to align contigs to IMGT TRBV, TRBD and TRBJ reference genes, with CDR3 defined following IMGT. Highly expanded clones were defined as clonotypes with a frequency above 0.1%. Repertoire diversity was measured by Shannon entropy, and V-J evenness by the Gini coefficient. Public clonotypes were defined as clonotypes shared by more than one individual. Clones were called with MiXCR by TCRdb after fastp trimmed the public reads at Q25, and only in-frame beta chains were retained. Each CDR3 protein gets just one entry, which takes the most common genes and DNA from the rows behind it. The V and J calls here are based on TCRdb, not the publication. The sample contains fewer than 650,000 distinct CDR3 sequences, about 16% of them found a single time. Approximately 12% of the sample is held by the ten biggest clonotypes.

Regarding this clonotype: What this receptor recognizes is not known. Because it lacks the conserved phenylalanine or tryptophan at the end, this CDR3 is likely a read error.

Here is what the overall study found, with its caveats: Compared with newly diagnosed patients, persistent Graves' disease patients had lower TCR Shannon entropy and fewer highly expanded clones, which suggests clonal expansion. As a limitation, the authors acknowledged that the small sample size may reduce accuracy. Preferential use of TRBV28, TRBJ1-2 and TRBJ2-5 was observed in persistent disease, whereas TRBV20-1 and TRBJ2-1 were favored in newly diagnosed disease. More public clonotypes were shared among persistent patients (around 2,600) than among newly diagnosed patients (966). Peripheral blood alone was examined, since thyroid tissue, which constituted the primary lesion, could not be accessed. Sequencing and analysis were restricted to the TCR beta chain.

Looking up the germline V gene yields CDR1 SGHRS and CDR2 YFSETQ. Deletion took 4 bases off V and 4 bases off J, with a span of 23 bases between the germline ends. 17 amino acids form the CDR3, both terminal residues included. Only CDR3 DNA remains: 51 bases, in frame from the first base. Interpreted using the paper, the time point label stands for: newly diagnosed GD, antithyroid drugs for less than 3 months. RNA was extracted from PBMCs in TRIzol for both TCR sequencing and RNA sequencing. The diagnosis of Graves' disease was made according to American Thyroid Association guidelines. Patients were recruited from an endocrinology department in Xi'an, China. From each patient, about 9 milliliters of peripheral blood was collected into an EDTA anticoagulant tube. Ficoll Paque Plus density gradient separation was used to isolate PBMCs, and no further T cell sorting was performed. An Agilent 2100 Bioanalyzer and agarose gel were used to check RNA quality, and a NanoDrop 2000 was used to measure RNA concentration.

These data are also associated with another study on T cells in Graves' hyperthyroidism and ophthalmopathy. From that second study: Stable Graves' hyperthyroidism was defined as the absence of progression to ophthalmopathy over 18 months of follow-up. Hyperthyroidism patients were newly diagnosed, with disease duration under 2 months, and aged 18 to 65 years. Any patient with an uncontrolled infection, another autoimmune disease, pregnancy or lactation was excluded. Diagnoses were established on the basis of clinical symptoms, serum thyroxine and TRAb, thyroid ultrasound, and orbital computed tomography. For the first round of RT-PCR on the TCR CDR3, the HTBI primer set was used together with the Qiagen OneStep RT-PCR kit. Most expanded thyroid clonotypes (frequency above 0.001) were also detected in blood, a finding suggesting that blood repertoires may reflect thyroid immune responses. Ophthalmopathy was separated from stable hyperthyroidism by a 13 V-J signature model, with about 88% sensitivity and 81% to 82% specificity obtained in cross-validation and 80%/75% obtained in testing. In validation, progression to ophthalmopathy was predicted by the model with 55% to 71% sensitivity and around 76% specificity, a median of 6.5 months before onset. To identify TCR V-J signatures that set the groups apart, the researchers used a discovery cohort of about a hundred patients, made up of approximately 43 with Graves' ophthalmopathy and 57 with stable Graves' hyperthyroidism. Prospective prediction of ophthalmopathy was tested in an independent validation cohort of under 20 hyperthyroidism patients and approximately 17 patients who later progressed to ophthalmopathy. The 75 to 100 discovery patients were randomly divided into training and test sets at a 7:3 ratio. In addition, the study compared T-cell repertoires in thyroid tissue and in blood from roughly six Graves' hyperthyroidism patients. Following sampling, methimazole starting at 30 mg daily was given to hyperthyroidism patients, and high-dose intravenous methylprednisolone was given to ophthalmopathy patients. Libraries were constructed in a second round of multiplex PCR, after which size selection and purification were carried out. The libraries were sequenced on an Illumina HiSeq2000 using paired-end 100 bp reads. SOAPnuke was used to process the raw data, throwing out any read that contained adapters or uncalled bases, had a mean Phred below 15, or lacked an exact constant-primer or identifier match. COPE v1.2.5 was used to merge the high-quality paired reads, and each unique nucleotide sequence was defined as a clonotype. Clonotypes were aligned to IMGT TRBV, TRBD and TRBJ reference segments using MiTCR v1.1. Analysis was restricted to V-J combinations with a frequency above 0.0001, which covered about 99% of repertoires. The TCS score was defined as F50 (clonal expansion) divided by E x V (chaos), with BLOSUM62-based TCRdist calculated between CDR3 peptides within each V-J. Welch's t-statistics and random forest reduced fewer than 550 V-J features to under 15, which were used in a naive Bayes classifier (R e1071). Sample size was not statistically predetermined, and blinding of investigators to group allocation was not performed. According to the paper, TCR Vbeta CDR3 sequencing was carried out on more than 120 peripheral blood samples, which came from 40 to 45 ophthalmopathy, around 75 hyperthyroidism and approximately 17 progressor patients.

The source material was peripheral blood mononuclear cells (PBMCs), sampled at new diagnosis, from a patient treated with antithyroid drugs. Recombination linked TRBV5-1 to TRBJ1-1; the D gene is possibly TRBD1, with 6 bases matching. The sequence was obtained from a man younger than 30 with Graves disease. Donor details come from another sample of the same person, matched by shared clones. The CDR3 reads CASSRSYGGASGTEAFS. Read as DNA, the sequence is TGCGCCAGCAGCCGGTCTTATGGGGGCGCTTCAGGCACTGAAGCTTTCTCT.